A selection of T cell receptor beta chains follows, all from one sample in a study of CD8 T cells in Susac syndrome. Using its own MiXCR run on the immunoSEQ multiplex PCR reads, TCRdb lists one record per CDR3 protein. The table lists approximately 270,000 distinct CDR3 sequences, around 93% of them singletons, with less than 0.075% in the top ten. Sequenced input: CD4+ T cells from PBMCs. These receptors originate from a human donor with multiple sclerosis. Each CDR3 is given with its conserved first and last residue. A D gene is named only where the DNA matches it firmly. Not all rows give a size; the values are once, few, many and, for expanded clones, a class.

j_call	clone_size	v_call	d_call	cdr3_aa	cdr3_nt
TRBJ1-1	once	TRBV5-1	.	CASRVFRANTEAFF	TGCGCCAGCAGAGTTTTCAGAGCGAACACTGAAGCTTTCTTT
TRBJ1-5	.	TRBV3-1	.	CASSHRGRDQPQHF	TGTGCCAGCAGCCACAGGGGAAGGGATCAGCCCCAGCATTTT
TRBJ1-2	.	TRBV3-1	.	CASSTPDKSYGYTF	TGTGCCAGCAGCACGCCGGACAAGAGTTATGGCTACACCTTC
TRBJ1-1	.	TRBV6-1	.	CASIREKNTEAFF	TGTGCCAGCATTAGGGAAAAGAACACTGAAGCTTTCTTT
TRBJ1-3	.	TRBV5-1	.	CASSRLSGTQRGNTIYF	TGCGCCAGCAGCCGCCTGAGCGGCACCCAGAGAGGAAACACCATATATTTT
TRBJ2-1	.	TRBV24-1	.	CATPGPICADCYNEQFF	TGTGCCACCCCGGGACCGATTTGCGCAGACTGTTACAATGAGCAGTTCTTC
TRBJ1-4	.	TRBV4-1	TRBD1	CASSLEGQGVNEKLFF	TGCGCCAGCAGCCTAGAGGGTCAGGGGGTTAACGAAAAACTGTTTTTT
TRBJ2-2	.	TRBV12-3/TRBV12-4	.	CASRMGIGELFF	TGTGCCAGCAGAATGGGGATCGGGGAGCTGTTTTTT
TRBJ2-1	once	TRBV4-1	.	CASSLGTSSYNEQFF	TGCGCCAGCAGCCTCGGGACTTCTTCCTACAATGAGCAGTTCTTC
TRBJ2-7	.	TRBV4-1	.	CASSPRDIPPYEQYF	TGCGCCAGCAGCCCCCGGGACATCCCACCCTACGAGCAGTACTTC
TRBJ2-3	.	TRBV9	TRBD2	CASSVASGSLTDTQYF	TGTGCCAGCAGCGTAGCTAGCGGGAGCCTGACAGATACGCAGTATTTT
TRBJ2-2	once	TRBV18	TRBD1	CASSQQGTRFTGELFF	TGTGCCAGCTCCCAACAGGGGACAAGGTTCACCGGGGAGCTGTTTTTT
TRBJ1-2	.	TRBV6-5	.	CASRAQTGTNYGYTF	TGTGCCAGCAGGGCCCAGACAGGAACAAACTATGGCTACACCTTC
TRBJ1-1	once	TRBV10-3	.	CAISESGQLIFF	TGTGCCATCAGTGAGTCGGGGCAGTTGATTTTCTTT
TRBJ2-1	.	TRBV29-1	TRBD2	CSVSRERVGNEQFF	TGCAGCGTGTCGCGGGAGAGGGTGGGGAATGAGCAGTTCTTC
TRBJ2-7	.	TRBV3-1	.	CASSQESWGAYEQYF	TGTGCCAGCAGCCAAGAATCATGGGGGGCGTACGAGCAGTACTTC
TRBJ2-3	.	TRBV9	.	CASSLRGDSDTQYF	TGTGCCAGCAGCCTCAGGGGGGATTCAGATACGCAGTATTTT
TRBJ1-3	once	TRBV14	.	CASSVLTRDTIYF	TGTGCCAGCAGCGTTTTAACCCGGGACACCATATATTTT
TRBJ2-7	.	TRBV29-1	TRBD2	CSVQTGGSVGEQYF	TGCAGCGTCCAAACGGGGGGTAGCGTCGGCGAGCAGTACTTC
TRBJ2-7	.	TRBV12-3/TRBV12-4	.	CASSFDGSYEQYF	TGTGCCAGCAGTTTTGACGGTTCCTACGAGCAGTACTTC
TRBJ2-7	.	TRBV5-6	.	CASSPGGLQGLEQYF	TGTGCCAGCAGCCCGGGCGGACTTCAGGGGCTCGAGCAGTACTTC
TRBJ1-1	.	TRBV27	.	CASSHPGRSRAEAFF	TGTGCCAGCAGCCATCCCGGAAGGTCTAGGGCGGAAGCTTTCTTT
TRBJ2-5	.	TRBV3-1	TRBD2	CASSQVGLVQETQYF	TGTGCCAGCAGCCAAGTAGGACTAGTGCAAGAGACCCAGTACTTC
TRBJ2-1	.	TRBV5-1	.	CASTIGTTSYNEQFF	TGCGCCAGCACCATAGGGACCACATCCTACAATGAGCAGTTCTTC
TRBJ2-1	.	TRBV9	TRBD2	CASSVFVTSGNNEQFF	TGTGCCAGCAGCGTATTTGTGACTAGCGGGAACAATGAGCAGTTCTTC
TRBJ2-1	.	TRBV7-9	.	CASSLNYRVHEQFF	TGTGCCAGCAGCTTAAATTACAGGGTACATGAGCAGTTCTTC
TRBJ2-7	.	TRBV20-1	TRBD1	CSARGGGQGASYEQYF	TGCAGTGCTCGCGGAGGTGGACAGGGGGCTTCCTACGAGCAGTACTTC
TRBJ2-7	.	TRBV6-6	TRBD1	CASSYGQGLKRYF	TGTGCCAGCAGTTACGGACAGGGTCTTAAGCGCTACTTC
TRBJ2-5	.	TRBV11-2	TRBD2	CASSSSPTSETQYF	TGTGCCAGCAGCTCGTCCCCGACTAGCGAGACCCAGTACTTC
TRBJ2-1	.	TRBV5-6	.	CASSLGPGTGNEQFF	TGTGCCAGCAGCTTGGGACCCGGGACCGGTAATGAGCAGTTCTTC
TRBJ1-1	.	TRBV2	.	CASKVGRNTEAFF	TGTGCCAGCAAGGTAGGAAGGAACACTGAAGCTTTCTTT
TRBJ1-5	.	TRBV7-8	.	CASSVLGGLGGSNQPQHF	TGTGCCAGCAGCGTACTCGGGGGCTTGGGGGGGAGCAATCAGCCCCAGCATTTT
TRBJ2-7	once	TRBV5-1	.	CASSLEGLLDYEQYF	TGCGCCAGCAGCTTGGAAGGGTTGCTGGACTACGAGCAGTACTTC
TRBJ2-5	.	TRBV10-3	TRBD1	CAISESTGGLETQYF	TGTGCCATCAGTGAGTCGACAGGGGGTCTCGAGACCCAGTACTTC
TRBJ1-2	.	TRBV11-2	.	CASSLGQGRRGYGYTF	TGTGCCAGCAGCTTGGGCCAGGGGCGGCGGGGCTATGGCTACACCTTC
TRBJ1-4	.	TRBV6-5	.	CASRTEGVVEKLFF	TGTGCCAGCAGGACGGAAGGGGTGGTTGAAAAACTGTTTTTT
TRBJ1-3	.	TRBV20-1	TRBD1	CSAPDRGTGNTIYF	TGCAGTGCTCCGGACAGGGGGACTGGAAACACCATATATTTT
TRBJ1-6	.	TRBV2	.	CASTQHPREPLHF	TGTGCCAGCACCCAACACCCTAGGGAACCCCTCCACTTT
TRBJ1-1	.	TRBV19	TRBD1	CASIMTGVNTEAFF	TGTGCCAGTATCATGACAGGGGTGAACACTGAAGCTTTCTTT
TRBJ1-2	.	TRBV13	.	CASSFGTNYGYTF	TGTGCCAGCAGCTTCGGCACCAACTATGGCTACACCTTC
TRBJ1-2	.	TRBV23-1	TRBD1	CASSQSQGEGYGYTF	TGCGCCAGCAGTCAATCTCAGGGGGAGGGTTATGGCTACACCTTC
TRBJ2-3	.	TRBV25-1	.	CASSTTDRFTDTQYF	TGTGCCAGCAGCACAACCGACAGGTTCACAGATACGCAGTATTTT
TRBJ2-6	once	TRBV19	.	CASRNIRGSGANVLTF	TGTGCCAGTAGAAATATAAGAGGTTCTGGGGCCAACGTCCTGACTTTC
TRBJ1-6	.	TRBV7-9	TRBD1	CASRPGTDSPLHF	TGTGCCAGCAGACCCGGGACAGACTCACCCCTCCACTTT
TRBJ1-3	.	TRBV18	.	CASSPPTKSGNTIYF	TGTGCCAGCTCACCACCGACGAAATCTGGAAACACCATATATTTT